This entry describes one TCR beta chain. Its antigen is still unknown. CDR3 length equals 17 residues. With 3 bases clipped from V and 12 bases from J, the junction kept 19 bases outside the gene matches. CDR1 is ENHRY, CDR2 SYGVKD, per germline. The PCR employed 60 Vbeta primers together with 13 Jbeta primers. Sequenced by immunoSEQ multiplex PCR; TCRdb stores in-frame clones only, minus some. The table shows around 180,000 clones, with less than 90% occurring only once. This specimen belongs to a study of cytomegalovirus exposure and HLA in healthy donors. Study-wide background: Genotyping of 400 or so donors showed that about 84% belonged to the Caucasian-associated ancestry cluster. Regarding the study as a whole: Most TCR sequences showed up rarely, but some public TCRs showed up in many donors. As confirmed in vitro, a few CMV-associated chains were specific for CMV antigens.

This chain uses TRBV10-3 with TRBJ2-1; 8 nucleotides align to TRBD1. The sequence derives from a boy aged 5-17 years in good health and CMV-seronegative. Sequencing was carried out using PBMCs. CDR3 protein: CAISEGQGQDHFWGQFF. CDR3 bases: TGTGCCATCAGTGAAGGACAGGGACAGGACCATTTTTGGGGGCAGTTCTTC.